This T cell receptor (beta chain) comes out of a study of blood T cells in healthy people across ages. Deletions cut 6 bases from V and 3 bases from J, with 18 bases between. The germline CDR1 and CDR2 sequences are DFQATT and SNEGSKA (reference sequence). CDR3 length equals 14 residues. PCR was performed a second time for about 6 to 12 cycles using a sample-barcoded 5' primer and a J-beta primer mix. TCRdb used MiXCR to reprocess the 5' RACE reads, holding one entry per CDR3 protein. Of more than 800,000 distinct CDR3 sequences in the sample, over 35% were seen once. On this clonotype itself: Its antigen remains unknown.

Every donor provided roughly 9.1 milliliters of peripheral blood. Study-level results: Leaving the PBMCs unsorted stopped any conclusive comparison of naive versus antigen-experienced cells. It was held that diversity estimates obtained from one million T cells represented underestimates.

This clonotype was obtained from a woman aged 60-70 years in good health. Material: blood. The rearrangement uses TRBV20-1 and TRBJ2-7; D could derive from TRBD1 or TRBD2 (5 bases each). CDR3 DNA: TGCAGTGCCAAAACCGGGACGTCGGGCTACGAGCAGTACTTC. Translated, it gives CSAKTGTSGYEQYF.